This TCR beta chain was recovered during a study of T cell responses to AZD1222 COVID-19 vaccine. Findings and caveats of the study: Donor demographics were predominantly white British with a female majority; clonal diversity may be underestimated.

As for this clone: Its matching antigen is unknown.

Profiling relied on immunoSEQ multiplex PCR, and the TCRdb table lists in-frame clones only, not all of them. The sample consists of around 140,000 clones, approximately 86% of them appearing once. This receptor was identified in an adult who received the MenACWY meningococcal vaccine as a control. Sample: peripheral blood, taken 28 days after the second dose of the MenACWY control vaccine.

CDR3 bases: TGTGCCAGCAGTCCGGGAGGGCCAGATACGCAGTATTTT. Its translation: CASSPGGPDTQYF. The chain couples TRBV28 to TRBJ2-3; TRBD2 aligns across 8 bases. V lost 5 bases, J lost 4 bases, and 2 bases stayed unmatched. The CDR3 is 13 residues long. Germline V gene data show CDR1 as MDHEN and CDR2 as SYDVKM.